This TCR beta chain was identified during a study of Graves' ophthalmopathy and Graves' hyperthyroidism. On the study more broadly: Before any treatment, peripheral blood was taken at the initial diagnosis. Overall study results and limits: The 13-signature model separated ophthalmopathy from stable hyperthyroidism at just under 90% sensitivity and around 77% specificity. Appearing in blood as well were most expanded thyroid clonotypes above 0.001 frequency.

This clonotype was recorded at least ten times. The antigen is undetermined. Amplification of the TCR beta CDR3 regions used RNA transcripts (as template). Second-round multiplex PCR followed a first-round RT-PCR using HTBI primers. TCRdb passed the multiplex PCR reads through MiXCR, listing each CDR3 protein once. This table holds 200,000 to 250,000 distinct CDR3 sequences, roughly 21% found once. CDR1 and CDR2 (germline): SGHRS, YFSETQ. The CDR3 is 15 amino acids. V lost 4 bases and J lost 0; bases outside the gene matches: 4. The V call is TRBV5-1, the J call TRBJ1-3; 7 bases are a match to TRBD1. The TCR comes from a woman in her fifties or sixties with Graves' ophthalmopathy. Input material: peripheral blood. The CDR3 nucleotides are TGCGCCAGCAGCCCGACAGGGAGCTCTGGAAACACCATATATTTT. Amino acids: CASSPTGSSGNTIYF. The full variable domain, completed using reference TRBV5-1 and TRBJ1-3, is KAGVTQTPRYLIKTRGQQVTLSCSPISGHRSVSWYQQTPGQGLQFLFEYFSETQRNKGNFPGRFSGRQFSNSRSEMNVSTLELGDSALYLCASSPTGSSGNTIYFGEGSWLTVV.